This entry lists 23 T cell receptor beta chains sequenced from one sample in a study of T cell repertoires in cytomegalovirus infection. A single record per CDR3 protein comes from TCRdb applying MiXCR to the reads. Counted here are around 260,000 distinct CDR3 sequences, roughly 9.1% occurring once; the ten biggest clones make up about 15%. The sample comprised PBMCs. The receptors shown here come from a human donor in good health (CMV status not recorded). Some clones in this sample may be carry-over from other donors' samples.

This clonotype was recorded at least ten times. The rearrangement uses TRBV7-6 and TRBJ1-1; 8 bases align to TRBD1. The length of the CDR3 is 16 residues. The junction had 7 bases not matched to a gene; V was cut back by 4 bases and J by 0 bases. The V gene's germline CDR1 is SGHVS and CDR2 FNYEAQ. The CDR3 nucleotides are TGTGCCAGCAGCTCCGGACAGGGCCGCATGAACACTGAAGCTTTCTTT. It yields the protein CASSSGQGRMNTEAFF.

This clonotype showed up many times. The CDR3 region is CASSLRSRLAGVREQFF. In nucleotides, the CDR3 is TGTGCCAGCAGCTTAAGGAGTCGGCTAGCGGGAGTGCGCGAGCAGTTCTTC. The chain joins TRBV7-2 to TRBJ2-1, with 10 bases aligning to TRBD2. This CDR3 comprises 17 residues. In germline, CDR1 is SGHTA, CDR2 FQGNSA. V was clipped by 2 bases and J by 10 bases; unmatched bases: 14. Drawing the rest from reference TRBV7-2 and TRBJ2-1, the complete variable domain is GAGVSQSPSNKVTEKGKDVELRCDPISGHTALYWYRQSLGQGLEFLIYFQGNSAPDKSGLPSDRFSAERTGGSVSTLTIQRTQQEDSAVYLCASSLRSRLAGVREQFFGPGTRLTVL.

This clonotype was counted many times. The rearrangement uses TRBV7-2 and TRBJ2-3, with D unresolved. The CDR3 loop spans 17 amino acids. V was pared by 3 bases and J by 0 bases, with 16 bases between. Germline assignment: CDR1 SGHTA and CDR2 FQGNSA. The CDR3 bases are TGTGCCAGCAGCTTCTTGCAACCGAGGATTAGCACAGATACGCAGTATTTT. Translation gives CASSFLQPRISTDTQYF.

At least ten counts were recorded for this clonotype. The chain is built from TRBV7-2 and TRBJ1-3; the match to TRBD1 covers 7 bases. V lost 5 bases and J lost 3; bases outside the gene matches: 1. This CDR3 contains 13 residues. Looked up from germline, CDR1 is SGHTA and CDR2 is FQGNSA. CDR3 DNA: TGTGCCAGCAGCCGACAGGGTGGAAACACCATATATTTT. Protein sequence: CASSRQGGNTIYF.

This clonotype was detected ten times or more. This rearrangement joins TRBV7-9 to TRBJ2-1, with TRBD1 matching over 9 bases. The CDR3 runs 15 residues. The trim removed 4 bases at V and 6 bases at J, leaving 7 bases unmatched. Germline CDR1 is SEHNR and CDR2 is FQNEAQ (reference sequence). The CDR3 region has the DNA TGTGCCAGCAGCTCGCGGGACAGGGTGGGCAATGAGCAGTTCTTC. This gives the protein CASSSRDRVGNEQFF.

This clonotype was observed at least ten times. The chain uses TRBV25-1 and TRBJ2-1; maybe TRBD1 (5 bases). Between the trimmed V and J ends, which lost 8 bases and 6 bases, there was a span of 14 bases. CDR1 is MGHDK and CDR2 is SYGVNS in the germline V gene. This CDR3 comprises 13 residues. Here the CDR3 reads CASSPQGANEQFF. CDR3 bases: TGTGCCAGCTCACCCCAGGGTGCCAATGAGCAGTTCTTC.

The chain links TRBV19 to TRBJ2-4; unclear D gene. CDR1 and CDR2 (germline): LNHDA, SQIVND (reference sequence). The CDR3 is 11 residues long. The V end was cut by 7 bases, the J end by 3 bases, with 4 bases between. In DNA form, the CDR3 reads TGTGCCAGTAAGGTCAAAAACATTCAGTACTTC. Protein sequence: CASKVKNIQYF.

This clonotype was seen many times. The rearrangement uses TRBV6-2 or TRBV6-3 and TRBJ2-7; D is perhaps TRBD1 (5 bases). V was shortened by 6 bases and J by 0 bases, with 15 bases between the two germline ends. Germline V CDR1 and CDR2: MNHEY, SVGEGT. The CDR3 length is 15 residues. CDR3 residues: CASSFGQLSSYEQYF. The CDR3 DNA follows: TGTGCCAGCAGCTTTGGACAACTGTCCTCCTACGAGCAGTACTTC.

This clonotype showed up many times. The chain joins TRBV7-2 to TRBJ2-5; D possibly corresponds to TRBD2 (7 bases). The germline CDR1 and CDR2 sequences are SGHTA and FQGNSA. V lost 2 bases, J lost 2 bases, and 18 bases lay in between. This CDR3 comprises 17 residues. In nucleotides, the CDR3 is TGTGCCAGCAGCTTAAGGGGGGGGGTTGAGCGGCAAGAGACCCAGTACTTC. Its protein product is CASSLRGGVERQETQYF. Filled out from reference TRBV7-2 and TRBJ2-5, the complete variable domain reads GAGVSQSPSNKVTEKGKDVELRCDPISGHTALYWYRQSLGQGLEFLIYFQGNSAPDKSGLPSDRFSAERTGGSVSTLTIQRTQQEDSAVYLCASSLRGGVERQETQYFGPGTRLLVL.

This clonotype came up many times. The chain is built from TRBV10-3 and TRBJ1-1; D possibly corresponds to TRBD1 (6 bases). The CDR3 is 14 amino acids. Between the trimmed V and J ends, which lost 10 bases and 2 bases, there was a span of 17 bases. The germline V gene encodes CDR1 ENHRY and CDR2 SYGVKD. DNA of the CDR3: TGTGCCAGCATTCGGGACACCCAAAACACTGAAGCTTTCTTT. The encoded protein is CASIRDTQNTEAFF.

There are many counts of this clonotype. V usage is TRBV7-9 and J usage is TRBJ1-1; D perhaps matches TRBD1 (5 bases). CDR3 length: 12 amino acids. V was trimmed by 9 bases and J by 5 bases, leaving 13 bases between them. Germline V CDR1 and CDR2: SEHNR, FQNEAQ (reference sequence). CDR3 nucleotide sequence: TGTGCCAGTCGAACGGGGCAAACTGAAGCTTTCTTT. It encodes CASRTGQTEAFF.

This clonotype was counted many times. The genes are TRBV7-2 and TRBJ1-1; 7 bases match TRBD1. With 5 bases clipped from V and 5 bases from J, the junction kept 8 bases outside the gene matches. Germline CDR1 SGHTA, CDR2 FQGNSA. The CDR3 has 14 amino acids. This chain's CDR3 is CASSTLQGKTEAFF. CDR3 DNA sequence: TGTGCCAGCAGCACCTTACAGGGGAAAACTGAAGCTTTCTTT.

This clonotype was observed many times. A read error may produce the germline difference seen at one junction end. The J gene is TRBJ2-2, the V gene TRBV6-6; D not certain. Germline V gene sequence: CDR1 MNHNY, CDR2 SVGAGI (reference sequence). The length of the CDR3 is 14 residues. CDR3 sequence: CASSLWPNTGELFF. DNA of the CDR3: TGTGCCAGTAGTTTATGGCCGAACACCGGGGAGCTGTTTTTT.

This clonotype was seen repeatedly, ten times or more. The J gene is TRBJ1-2, the V gene TRBV7-9; no definite D call. V lost 1 base and J 3 bases, leaving 9 bases between the germline ends. From germline, CDR1 is SEHNR and CDR2 FQNEAQ (reference sequence). The CDR3 totals 14 residues. The CDR3 nucleotides read TGTGCCAGCAGCTTAGTAAGCGGACACTATGGCTACACCTTC. This gives the protein CASSLVSGHYGYTF.

There are many counts of this clonotype. The V call is TRBV7-2, the J call TRBJ2-1; 8 bases are a match to TRBD2. The germline gives CDR1 SGHTA, CDR2 FQGNSA. The CDR3 spans 19 residues. The V and J ends lost 2 bases and 7 bases, in that order; junction bases with no gene match: 19. CDR3 sequence (DNA): TGTGCCAGCAGCTTATATGCAGCGGGAGCCCTTTTAGGGCAGAATGAGCAGTTCTTC. Residues: CASSLYAAGALLGQNEQFF.

This sequence joins TRBV18 and TRBJ1-5; D ambiguous. V was clipped by 4 bases and J by 6 bases, with 10 bases between them. Germline V lookup: CDR1 KGHSH, CDR2 LQKENI. The CDR3 contains 13 residues. The CDR3 sequence: CASSLEGVQPQHF. The CDR3 DNA is TGTGCCAGCTCACTGGAGGGAGTTCAGCCCCAGCATTTT. The full variable domain, with the rest looked up from reference TRBV18 and TRBJ1-5, is NAGVMQNPRHLVRRRGQEARLRCSPMKGHSHVYWYRQLPEEGLKFMVYLQKENIIDESGMPKERFSAEFPKEGPSILRIQQVVRGDSAAYFCASSLEGVQPQHFGDGTRLSIL.

In its sample, this clonotype was seen a few times. This rearrangement joins TRBV7-6 to TRBJ2-1; D is possibly TRBD2 (7 bases). CDR3 length: 16 amino acids. Germline V CDR1 and CDR2: SGHVS, FNYEAQ. V was pared by 4 bases and J by 4 bases, with 17 bases between. The DNA of the CDR3 is TGTGCCAGCAGCTCCCTACTAGCGCAGGGGTACAATGAGCAGTTCTTC. Its translation is CASSSLLAQGYNEQFF. The full variable domain, with the rest looked up from reference TRBV7-6 and TRBJ2-1, is GAGVSQSPRYKVTKRGQDVALRCDPISGHVSLYWYRQALGQGPEFLTYFNYEAQQDKSGLPNDRFSAERPEGSISTLTIQRTEQRDSAMYRCASSSLLAQGYNEQFFGPGTRLTVL.

This clonotype occurred many times. The chain is built from TRBV10-3 and TRBJ2-7; 11 bases are a match to TRBD1. Germline values: CDR1 ENHRY, CDR2 SYGVKD. The CDR3 loop spans 18 amino acids. J lost 1 base, V lost 5 bases, and 13 bases had no gene match. CDR3 region: CAISSPGQGVSWSYEQYF. The CDR3 nucleotides read TGTGCCATCAGTTCCCCGGGACAGGGGGTGTCTTGGTCCTACGAGCAGTACTTC.

This clonotype has a handful of counts. The genes are TRBV18 and TRBJ2-1; 9 nucleotides match TRBD2. The CDR3 has 16 residues. V lost 6 bases to trimming and J lost 7 bases; unmatched junction nucleotides: 13. Germline lookup yields CDR1 KGHSH and CDR2 LQKENI. The CDR3 nucleotides read TGTGCCAGCTCCCCCTTAGCGGGAGCGGGTGGAAATGAGCAGTTCTTC. It is translated as CASSPLAGAGGNEQFF.

This clonotype came up many times. V and J are TRBV28 and TRBJ2-5; D possibly uses TRBD1 or TRBD2 (6 bases each). V lost 5 bases and J 5 bases, leaving 15 bases between the germline ends. The germline V gene encodes CDR1 MDHEN and CDR2 SYDVKM. This CDR3 comprises 14 residues. The CDR3 DNA follows: TGTGCCAGCAGTCCTCCGGGGGCGTTGGAGACCCAGTACTTC. Protein product: CASSPPGALETQYF.

The J gene is TRBJ2-7, the V gene TRBV20-1; TRBD2 matches 7 bases. CDR3 length: 14 amino acids. V shed 5 bases and J 4 bases; nucleotides not matched to a gene: 11. Germline assignment: CDR1 DFQATT and CDR2 SNEGSKA (reference sequence). CDR3 protein: CSASRNSGLYEQYF. In nucleotides, the CDR3 is TGCAGTGCTTCTCGAAATAGCGGGCTATACGAGCAGTACTTC.

This clonotype was counted at least ten times. The chain uses TRBV10-3 and TRBJ2-7, with D unclear. Germline CDR1 is ENHRY and CDR2 is SYGVKD. The CDR3 sequence is 14 residues long. V gave up 0 bases and J gave up 2 bases, with 8 bases separating them. CDR3 residues: CAISESMAAYEQYF. The CDR3 region has the DNA TGTGCCATCAGTGAGTCGATGGCAGCCTACGAGCAGTACTTC.

The chain links TRBV30 to TRBJ2-1, with D unresolved. The CDR3 has 17 residues. V was cut by 0 bases and J by 0 bases, with 15 bases left in between. The germline V gene has CDR1 GTSNPN and CDR2 SVGIG (reference sequence). CDR3 sequence (DNA): TGTGCCTGGAGTGTACCTCCCGCGGTTAGCTCCTACAATGAGCAGTTCTTC. It specifies CAWSVPPAVSSYNEQFF.